The TCR beta chain described here comes from a study of blood T cell repertoires in COVID-19 (dated by TCRdb to about 2020). Turning to the overall study: Collaborator samples came from the United States, Italy and Spain and covered acute and convalescent phases of COVID-19. The prospective study material was composed of cDNA or gDNA derived from T cells, B-cell-depleted T cells, or PBMCs. Subjects who had been exposed to COVID-19, were actively infected with it, or had recovered from it provided the deeply sampled blood TCRbeta repertoires that made up the dataset. The repertoires were released in a freely available public database meant as a resource for research on the immune response to SARS-CoV-2. Samples came from the ongoing ImmuneRACE study (first 160 participants) plus 1,254 subjects from 6 global collaborators. Nearly every sample came with metadata listing a de-identified subject ID, COVID-19 status, age in years and sex. Where available, HLA class I and class II types were obtained from metadata supplied by the sample provider rather than from assay-based typing.

On the study overall, not on this receptor specifically: How much clinical and demographic metadata was included differed by source and by participant, and the metadata was provided uncurated.

TCRbeta CDR3 regions were amplified from genomic DNA using the immunoSEQ Assay, a bias-controlled multiplex PCR. From the authors' description of their analysis: The number of nucleated cells in each sample was estimated by amplification of reference gene primers within the assay. To quantify the absolute abundance of each unique TCRbeta CDR3 rearrangement, sequence reads were collapsed and filtered. Productive Simpson clonality was computed per sample as the square root of Simpson's diversity index over productive rearrangements. Sourced from immuneACCESS, this table was stored by TCRdb with only in-frame sequences that have V and J called. A share of the clones is absent; for the studies checked, an unresolved V gene accounts for under half, and the remainder has no known explanation. The V and J calls and clone size come from that table; D and trimming were worked out from the DNA. The table for this sample lists under 250,000 clones; about 83% of them were counted only once. The top ten hold roughly 2% of the sample.

Regarding this clone: Its binding antigen is unknown. One base away there is no much larger clone; base qualities are not given.

Samples from volunteer blood donors who had recovered from COVID-19 were contributed by a second Seattle source. Collaborating institutions collected whole blood in K2EDTA tubes following their own protocols. For TCRbeta analysis, collaborator samples were shipped as frozen whole blood, as isolated PBMCs, or as DNA extracted from either sample type. CDR1 and CDR2 (SGHNT, YYREEE) derive from the germline V gene (reference sequence). There are 16 amino acids in the CDR3, from cysteine to phenylalanine inclusive. CDR3 DNA only is kept here, 48 bases in frame from base 1. The junction shows trimming of 0 bases on V and 8 bases on J, plus 15 bases between the germline ends.

The clonotype comes from a man under 40 who had recovered from COVID-19. The sample was peripheral blood. This receptor chain uses TRBV5-4 and TRBJ1-6; the D gene is not confidently resolved. CDR3 sequence: CASSLGSVALDSPLHF. The DNA sequence follows: TGTGCCAGCAGCTTGGGGTCAGTCGCCCTGGATTCACCCCTCCACTTT.